The sequence of this TCR beta chain was determined in a study of blood T cell repertoires in COVID-19. Study-wide background: PBMCs, B-cell-depleted T cells, or T cells provided the cDNA or gDNA that made up the material.

With 0 bases clipped from V and 4 bases from J, the junction kept 9 bases outside the gene matches. This CDR3 contains 17 residues. CDR1 is MDHEN, CDR2 SYDVKM, per germline. Using immunoSEQ multiplex PCR, the repertoire was profiled, and TCRdb retains in-frame clones only, with some absent. The sample records roughly 380,000 clones, more than 75% being singletons. This sequence joins TRBV28 and TRBJ2-5; TRBD1 aligns across 9 bases. Sequenced sample: PBMCs or T cells enriched from blood (not recorded which). The TCR comes from a young woman who had recovered from COVID-19. This CDR3 reads CASSLWSGTGLGETQYF. The CDR3 DNA sequence: TGTGCCAGCAGTTTATGGTCCGGGACAGGGTTGGGAGAGACCCAGTACTTC.